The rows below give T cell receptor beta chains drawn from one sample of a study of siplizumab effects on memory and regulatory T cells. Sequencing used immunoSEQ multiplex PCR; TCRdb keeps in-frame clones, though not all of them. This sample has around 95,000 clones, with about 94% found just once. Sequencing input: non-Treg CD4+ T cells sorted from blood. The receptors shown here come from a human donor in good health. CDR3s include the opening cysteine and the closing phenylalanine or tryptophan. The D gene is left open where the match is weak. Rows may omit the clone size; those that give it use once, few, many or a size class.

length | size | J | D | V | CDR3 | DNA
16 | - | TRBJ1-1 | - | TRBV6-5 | CASSYAPFYRVGEAFF | TGTGCCAGCAGTTACGCACCCTTTTACAGGGTTGGTGAAGCTTTCTTT
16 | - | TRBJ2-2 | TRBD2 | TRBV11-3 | CASSLEAGGLPGELFF | TGTGCCAGCAGCTTAGAAGCGGGAGGCCTCCCCGGGGAGCTGTTTTTT
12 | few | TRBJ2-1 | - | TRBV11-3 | CASSAERGIQFF | TGTGCCAGCAGCGCCGAACGGGGCATACAGTTCTTC
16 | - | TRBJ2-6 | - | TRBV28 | CASSPSWGPGANVLTF | TGTGCCAGCAGTCCCTCATGGGGACCTGGGGCCAACGTCCTGACTTTC
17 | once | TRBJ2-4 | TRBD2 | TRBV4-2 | CASSQEASGKGKNIQYF | TGTGCCAGCAGCCAAGAGGCTAGCGGGAAGGGCAAAAACATTCAGTACTTC
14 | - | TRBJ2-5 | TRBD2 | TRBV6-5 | CASRPNGRGETQYF | TGTGCCAGCAGGCCCAATGGGAGGGGAGAGACCCAGTACTTC
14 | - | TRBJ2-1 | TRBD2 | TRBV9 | CASSVGTLAGEQFF | TGTGCCAGCAGCGTAGGGACCCTAGCGGGGGAGCAGTTCTTC
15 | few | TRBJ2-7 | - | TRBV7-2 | CASSESGGKTYEQYF | TGTGCCAGCAGCGAGTCCGGAGGGAAAACCTACGAGCAGTACTTC
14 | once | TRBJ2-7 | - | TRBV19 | CASSTTSGGHEQYF | TGTGCCAGTAGTACAACGTCGGGGGGCCACGAGCAGTACTTC
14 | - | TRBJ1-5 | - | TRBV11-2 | CASSLDRTWGPQHF | TGTGCCAGCAGCTTAGATCGTACTTGGGGTCCCCAGCATTTT
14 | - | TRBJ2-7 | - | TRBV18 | CASSPTGTSYEQYF | TGTGCCAGCTCACCTACAGGGACCTCCTACGAGCAGTACTTC
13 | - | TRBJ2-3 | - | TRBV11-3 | CASSLENGNTQYF | TGTGCCAGCAGCTTAGAAAACGGGAATACGCAGTATTTT
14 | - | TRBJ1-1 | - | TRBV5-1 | CASSLVATNTEAFF | TGCGCCAGCAGCTTGGTTGCGACAAACACTGAAGCTTTCTTT
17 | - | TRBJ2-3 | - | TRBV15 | CATSRDVRQGLADTQYF | TGTGCCACCAGCAGAGACGTCAGACAGGGACTTGCAGATACGCAGTATTTT
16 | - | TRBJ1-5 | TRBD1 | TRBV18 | CASSPDRGPYNQPQHF | TGTGCCAGCTCACCGGACAGGGGGCCGTACAATCAGCCCCAGCATTTT
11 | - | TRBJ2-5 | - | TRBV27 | CASLSQETQYF | TGTGCCAGCCTTAGTCAAGAGACCCAGTACTTC
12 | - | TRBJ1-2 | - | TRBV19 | CASIQGNYGYTF | TGTGCCAGTATTCAGGGGAACTATGGCTACACCTTC
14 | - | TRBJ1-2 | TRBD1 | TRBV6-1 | CASTRDRGNYGYTF | TGTGCCAGCACCCGGGACAGGGGAAACTATGGCTACACCTTC
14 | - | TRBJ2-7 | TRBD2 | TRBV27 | CASSRAGGLREQYF | TGTGCCAGCAGTAGGGCGGGAGGGCTTCGAGAGCAGTACTTC
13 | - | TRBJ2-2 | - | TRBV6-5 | CATQDGRTGELFF | TGTGCCACCCAGGATGGCCGCACCGGGGAGCTGTTTTTT
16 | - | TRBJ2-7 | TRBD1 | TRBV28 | CASSFPLQGSSYEQYF | TGTGCCAGCAGTTTCCCCCTACAGGGGAGCTCCTACGAGCAGTACTTC
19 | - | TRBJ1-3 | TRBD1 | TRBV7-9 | CASSLIGQGSSLAGNTIYF | TGTGCCAGCAGCTTAATCGGACAGGGGAGTTCACTGGCTGGAAACACCATATATTTT
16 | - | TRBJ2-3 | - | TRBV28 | CASSSPSGGGTDTQYF | TGTGCCAGCAGTTCGCCATCGGGCGGAGGCACAGATACGCAGTATTTT
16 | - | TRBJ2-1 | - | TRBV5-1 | CASSLGGLNHYNEQFF | TGCGCCAGCAGCTTGGGGGGTCTGAACCATTACAATGAGCAGTTCTTC
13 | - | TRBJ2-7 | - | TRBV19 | CASSYRDSYEQYF | TGTGCCAGTAGTTACCGGGACTCCTACGAGCAGTACTTC
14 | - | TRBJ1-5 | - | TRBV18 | CATRGAGGNQPQHF | TGTGCCACCCGGGGGGCAGGAGGCAATCAGCCCCAGCATTTT
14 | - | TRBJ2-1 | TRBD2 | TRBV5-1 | CASSSGLVNAEQFF | TGCGCCAGCAGTTCCGGACTAGTGAACGCAGAGCAGTTCTTC
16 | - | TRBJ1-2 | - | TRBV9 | CASSVGQAAAVYGYTF | TGTGCCAGCAGCGTAGGGCAGGCCGCCGCCGTCTATGGCTACACCTTC
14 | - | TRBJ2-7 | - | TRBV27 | CASSLSTGPGEQYF | TGTGCCAGCAGTTTAAGTACAGGGCCGGGAGAGCAGTACTTC
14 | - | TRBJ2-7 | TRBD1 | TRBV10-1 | CASRSGTGRYEQYF | TGCGCCAGCAGATCCGGGACAGGGCGCTACGAGCAGTACTTC
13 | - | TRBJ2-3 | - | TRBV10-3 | CAIRSVRGDTQYF | TGTGCCATCAGAAGTGTTCGTGGAGATACGCAGTATTTT
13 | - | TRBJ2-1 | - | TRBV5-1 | CASSWDSRYEQFF | TGCGCCAGCAGCTGGGACTCCCGCTATGAGCAGTTCTTC
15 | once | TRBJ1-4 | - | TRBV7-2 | CASSYRQGGMEKLFF | TGTGCCAGCAGCTATCGCCAGGGTGGGATGGAAAAACTGTTTTTT
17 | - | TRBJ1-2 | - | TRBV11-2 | CASSLIIWGDPNYGYTF | TGTGCCAGCAGCTTAATTATCTGGGGAGACCCTAACTATGGCTACACCTTC
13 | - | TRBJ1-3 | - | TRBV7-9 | CASSLPSGNTIYF | TGTGCCAGCAGCCTCCCCTCGGGAAACACCATATATTTT
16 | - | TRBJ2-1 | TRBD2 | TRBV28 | CASRLRLAGSRHEQFF | TGTGCCAGCAGACTTAGACTAGCGGGGAGCCGCCATGAGCAGTTCTTC
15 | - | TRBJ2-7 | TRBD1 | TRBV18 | CASSPRTGRSYEQYF | TGTGCCAGCTCACCACGGACAGGGAGGTCCTACGAGCAGTACTTC
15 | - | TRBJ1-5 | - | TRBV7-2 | CASSSMGPYNQPQHF | TGTGCCAGCAGCTCGATGGGGCCCTACAATCAGCCCCAGCATTTT
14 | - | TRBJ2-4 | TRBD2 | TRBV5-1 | CASSFSGTKNIQYF | TGCGCCAGCAGCTTTAGCGGGACCAAAAACATTCAGTACTTC
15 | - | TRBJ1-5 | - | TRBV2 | CASSERMRGNQPQHF | TGTGCCAGCAGTGAAAGGATGAGGGGCAATCAGCCCCAGCATTTT
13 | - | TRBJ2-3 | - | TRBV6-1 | CASSEYRGGTQYF | TGTGCCAGCAGTGAATACAGGGGAGGCACGCAGTATTTT